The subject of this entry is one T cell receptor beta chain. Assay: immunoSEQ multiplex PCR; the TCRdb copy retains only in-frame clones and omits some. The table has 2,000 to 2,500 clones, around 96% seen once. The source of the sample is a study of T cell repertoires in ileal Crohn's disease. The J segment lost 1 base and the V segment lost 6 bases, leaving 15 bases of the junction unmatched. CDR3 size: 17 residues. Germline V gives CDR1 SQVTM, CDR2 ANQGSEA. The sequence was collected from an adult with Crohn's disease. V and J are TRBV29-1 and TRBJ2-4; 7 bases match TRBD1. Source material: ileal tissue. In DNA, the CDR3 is TGCAGCGTCAAACTATGGACAGGTCCCGGGGCCAAAAACATTCAGTACTTC. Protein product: CSVKLWTGPGAKNIQYF.